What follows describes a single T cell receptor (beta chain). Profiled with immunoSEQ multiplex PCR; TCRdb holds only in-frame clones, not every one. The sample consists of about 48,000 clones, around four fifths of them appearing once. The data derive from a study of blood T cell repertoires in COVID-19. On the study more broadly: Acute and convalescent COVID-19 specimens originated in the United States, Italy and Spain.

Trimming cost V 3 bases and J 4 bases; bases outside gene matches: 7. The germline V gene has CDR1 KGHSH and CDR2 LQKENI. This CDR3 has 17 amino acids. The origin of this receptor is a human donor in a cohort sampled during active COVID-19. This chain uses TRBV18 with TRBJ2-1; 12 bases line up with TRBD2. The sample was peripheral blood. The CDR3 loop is CASSPVPLAGGYNEQFF. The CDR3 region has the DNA TGTGCCAGCTCACCCGTCCCTCTAGCGGGGGGGTACAATGAGCAGTTCTTC.